This T cell receptor (beta chain) was sequenced during a study of radiotherapy plus CTLA-4 blockade in lung cancer. As for the study in general: Objective responses were documented in around a sixth of patients, with disease control in about 28%.

CDR3 length: 15 amino acids. Germline CDR1 and CDR2: SGDLS and YYNGEE. V was trimmed by 0 bases and J by 0 bases, leaving 7 bases between them. This table comes from immunoSEQ multiplex PCR, and its TCRdb copy is limited to in-frame clones, with some not included. Among about 32,000 clones listed, roughly four fifths were seen once. The source material was peripheral blood, sampled from a patient treated with radiotherapy plus ipilimumab. This clonotype originated in a human donor with non-small cell lung cancer that progressed on radiotherapy plus ipilimumab. This rearrangement joins TRBV9 to TRBJ2-1; unclear D gene. The DNA for the CDR3 is TGTGCCAGCAGCGTAGCCGCGAGCTCCTACAATGAGCAGTTCTTC. It yields the protein CASSVAASSYNEQFF.